One sample yielded the 21 T cell receptor beta chains listed below, sequenced in a study of T cells in Graves' hyperthyroidism and ophthalmopathy. What was amplified from RNA transcripts were TCR beta CDR3 regions. First-round RT-PCR with HTBI primers amplified the TCR CDR3 region. TCRdb passed the multiplex PCR reads through MiXCR, listing each CDR3 protein once. Among 700,000 or so distinct CDR3 sequences, 13% to 15% were seen once, and the ten largest hold roughly an eighth. Sequenced input: blood. Every receptor here comes from a woman between 50 and 59 years old with Graves' ophthalmopathy.

V gene TRBV3-1 combines with J gene TRBJ2-1; TRBD1 might be the D (5 bases). Trimming took off 4 bases at V and 8 bases at J, with 12 bases between the two ends. Germline CDR1 is LGHDT and CDR2 is YNNKEL (reference sequence). The CDR3 has 13 amino acids. The CDR3 DNA is TGTGCCAGCAGCCGACTGGGGCTCGATGAGCAGTTCTTC. Translated: CASSRLGLDEQFF.

The sample holds a few counts of this clonotype. The chain employs TRBV28 and TRBJ2-1, with TRBD1 matching 12 bases. After removal of 4 bases from V and 13 bases from J, the junction contained 2 bases not matched to a gene. CDR3 length: 12 residues. Looked up from germline, CDR1 is MDHEN and CDR2 is SYDVKM. The CDR3 sequence is CASSSGTGGQFF. CDR3 coding DNA: TGTGCCAGCAGTTCGGGGACAGGGGGCCAGTTCTTC.

In the case of this clonotype: A read error may be the cause here, since a much bigger clone is one base away. The chain joins TRBV19 to TRBJ2-2; 10 bases line up with TRBD2. The ends lost 9 bases at V and 1 base at J; junction bases unmatched: 5. From germline, CDR1 is LNHDA and CDR2 SQIVND (reference sequence). The CDR3 covers 15 residues. In DNA form, the CDR3 reads TGTGCCAGCATTAGGACTAGCGGGAACACCGGGGAGCTGTTTTTT. Amino acids: CASIRTSGNTGELFF. Combining the CDR3 with reference TRBV19 and TRBJ2-2 gives the whole variable domain DGGITQSPKYLFRKEGQNVTLSCEQNLNHDAMYWYRQDPGQGLRLIYYSQIVNDFQKGDIAEGYSVSREKKESFPLTVTSAQKNPTAFYLCASIRTSGNTGELFFGEGSRLTVL.

V usage is TRBV28 and J usage is TRBJ1-5; tentative D call: TRBD1 (5 bases). CDR3 length: 15 amino acids. CDR1 MDHEN and CDR2 SYDVKM come from the germline V gene. With 2 bases removed from V and 4 bases from J, the gap between germline ends came to 12 bases. CDR3: CASSLVQGRNQPQHF. In nucleotides, the CDR3 is TGTGCCAGCAGTTTAGTCCAGGGTAGGAATCAGCCCCAGCATTTT.

This rearrangement joins TRBV18 to TRBJ2-7; 7 nucleotides line up with TRBD2. The junction had 17 bases not matched to a gene; V was cut back by 2 bases and J by 4 bases. This CDR3 comprises 18 residues. Per germline, CDR1 KGHSH and CDR2 LQKENI. The CDR3 coding sequence is TGTGCCAGCTCACCATACAATGTCTACGGAGGGAGGGATTACGAGCAGTACTTC. It translates to CASSPYNVYGGRDYEQYF.

This clonotype was seen a handful of times. The rearrangement links TRBV7-2 to TRBJ2-7, with 7 bases that match TRBD2. With V trimmed by 5 bases and J by 0 bases, 7 bases remained unmatched. Germline V gives CDR1 SGHTA, CDR2 FQGNSA. The CDR3 runs to 15 residues. CDR3 bases: TGTGCCAGCAGCCCTTGGACTAGAAGCTCCTACGAGCAGTACTTC. Translated, it gives CASSPWTRSSYEQYF. Variable domain in full (rest from reference TRBV7-2 and TRBJ2-7): GAGVSQSPSNKVTEKGKDVELRCDPISGHTALYWYRQSLGQGLEFLIYFQGNSAPDKSGLPSDRFSAERTGGSVSTLTIQRTQQEDSAVYLCASSPWTRSSYEQYFGPGTRLTVT.

In regard to this clonotype: Given a much more abundant clone one base away, this may be a read error. The chain couples TRBV6-1 to TRBJ2-5; D gene uncertain. Germline V gene lookup returns CDR1 MNHNS and CDR2 SASEGT. This CDR3 contains 14 residues. Here the CDR3 reads CANSEGVVGETQYF. In DNA, the CDR3 is TGTGCCAACAGTGAAGGAGTAGTCGGGGAGACCCAGTACTTC.

This clonotype was counted many times. The chain links TRBV10-3 to TRBJ2-1, with TRBD1 identical over 7 bases. After removal of 2 bases from V and 0 bases from J, the junction contained 4 bases not matched to a gene. The germline gives CDR1 ENHRY, CDR2 SYGVKD. The CDR3 sequence is 16 residues long. The CDR3 DNA sequence: TGTGCCATCAGTGAGACCGGGACAGTCTCCTACAATGAGCAGTTCTTC. This translates into CAISETGTVSYNEQFF.

This clonotype has ten or more counts. The J gene is TRBJ2-3, the V gene TRBV28, with D maybe TRBD2 (7 bases). Germline V gene sequence: CDR1 MDHEN, CDR2 SYDVKM. The ends were cut back, 6 bases at V and 4 bases at J, with 11 bases in the middle. The CDR3 is 13 residues long. CDR3 bases: TGTGCCAGCAGGGGGAGGGGGTCAGATACGCAGTATTTT. This gives the protein CASRGRGSDTQYF.

This clonotype has ten or more counts. The V and J genes are TRBV7-2 and TRBJ2-7, with D maybe TRBD2 (5 bases). The CDR3 is 20 residues long. Trimming shortened V by 2 bases and J by 2 bases, and 28 bases separated the two germline ends. CDR1 and CDR2 from the germline V gene are SGHTA and FQGNSA. In nucleotides, the CDR3 is TGTGCCAGCAGCTTACACGACAACTCAATTGTGATAGCGACAACCTACGAGCAGTACTTC. It translates to CASSLHDNSIVIATTYEQYF.

Many counts were recorded for this clonotype. The rearrangement uses TRBV2 and TRBJ2-6; D uncertain. The V gene lost 6 bases and the J gene lost 0 bases, with 12 bases spanning the gap. CDR1 SNHLY and CDR2 FYNNEI come from the germline V gene. The CDR3 is 16 residues long. This CDR3 reads CASRGSRYSGANVLTF. The CDR3, as DNA: TGTGCCAGCAGAGGTAGTCGCTACTCTGGGGCCAACGTCCTGACTTTC.

Many counts were recorded for this clonotype. The chain couples TRBV11-3 to TRBJ2-1; D uncertain. The ends were cut back, 3 bases at V and 2 bases at J, with 8 bases in the middle. There are 14 residues in the CDR3. Germline lookup yields CDR1 SGHNT and CDR2 YENEEA. As DNA, the CDR3 is TGTGCCAGCAGCTTGGAAGTTGCCTACAATGAGCAGTTCTTC. As protein: CASSLEVAYNEQFF.

As for this clonotype: A much larger clone lies one base from this, so it may be a read error. V gene TRBV18 combines with J gene TRBJ2-7; 7 bases are a match to TRBD2. The CDR3 totals 16 residues. V was pared by 5 bases and J by 0 bases, with 10 bases of the junction left unmatched. Germline CDR1 KGHSH, CDR2 LQKENI. CDR3 in amino acids: CASSTTRGRHSYEQYF. The CDR3 region has the DNA TGTGCCAGCTCAACGACTCGCGGGAGACACTCCTACGAGCAGTACTTC. Full variable domain (missing parts from reference TRBV18 and TRBJ2-7): NAGVMQNPRHLVRRRGQEARLRCSPMKGHSHVYWYRQLPEEGLKFMVYLQKENIIDESGMPKERFSAEFPKEGPSILRIQQVVRGDSAAYFCASSTTRGRHSYEQYFGPGTRLTVT.

V usage is TRBV9 and J usage is TRBJ2-1; D might be TRBD2 (5 bases). This CDR3 comprises 15 residues. The germline CDR1 and CDR2 sequences are SGDLS and YYNGEE. Trimming removed 4 bases at V and 2 bases at J, with 13 bases between. CDR3: CASSLWTGPYNEQFF. The CDR3 bases are TGTGCCAGCAGCCTCTGGACTGGCCCCTACAATGAGCAGTTCTTC.

This clonotype was seen many times. This chain connects TRBV7-9 to TRBJ2-1, with a possible D match to TRBD1 (5 bases). Germline V lookup: CDR1 SEHNR, CDR2 FQNEAQ (reference sequence). Trimming removed 4 bases from V and 7 bases from J, with 17 bases in between. This CDR3 region has 15 residues. The CDR3 reads CASSSWGVIGNEQFF. The DNA of the CDR3 is TGTGCCAGCAGCTCTTGGGGCGTAATAGGAAATGAGCAGTTCTTC.

This clonotype has ten or more counts. The V gene is TRBV7-2, the J gene TRBJ2-7; 9 bases fit TRBD1. V trimming: 2 bases; J trimming: 3 bases; junction bases outside the gene matches: 5. The CDR3 has 15 residues. Germline CDR1 is SGHTA and CDR2 is FQGNSA. CDR3 in DNA: TGTGCCAGCAGCTTAACAGGGGGCGGTTTCTACGAGCAGTACTTC. Translation gives CASSLTGGGFYEQYF.

The chain combines TRBV19 with TRBJ2-7; maybe TRBD2 (6 bases). The CDR3 is 15 amino acids. V lost 3 bases and J lost 4, with 16 bases in between. Germline values: CDR1 LNHDA, CDR2 SQIVND (reference sequence). As DNA, the CDR3 is TGTGCCAGTAGTATTGATCACATCCTAGCGTACGAGCAGTACTTC. Amino acids: CASSIDHILAYEQYF.

This clonotype has just a few counts. The chain links TRBV4-3 to TRBJ1-4; D gene unclear. V lost 1 base and J 7 bases, leaving 13 bases between the germline ends. The CDR3 has 15 residues. Germline CDR1 LGHNA, CDR2 YSLEER. The CDR3 loop reads CASSQGRGVREKLFF. Written as DNA, the CDR3 is TGCGCCAGCAGCCAAGGTCGCGGGGTTCGTGAAAAACTGTTTTTT.

This clonotype was recorded at least ten times. The chain links TRBV12-3 or TRBV12-4 to TRBJ2-2, with D possibly matching TRBD2 (6 bases). The V end was cut by 8 bases, the J end by 1 base, with 11 bases between. The CDR3 has 14 amino acids. The CDR3 bases are TGTGCCAGCCTCGGGGGTTTGAACACCGGGGAGCTGTTTTTT. Residues: CASLGGLNTGELFF.

This clonotype was detected a few times. The J gene is TRBJ2-7, the V gene TRBV29-1; 7 bases match TRBD1. The germline V gene has CDR1 SQVTM and CDR2 ANQGSEA. Trimming at V came to 6 bases and at J to 5 bases, leaving 10 bases not matched to a gene. This CDR3 has 13 residues. The CDR3 bases are TGCAGCGTCACGACAGGGAGAGGGAACGAGCAGTACTTC. Its protein is CSVTTGRGNEQYF.

This clonotype was seen repeatedly, ten times or more. This chain joins TRBV5-5 and TRBJ2-7, with unresolved D. V was pared by 7 bases and J by 0 bases, with 17 bases between. The CDR3 covers 15 residues. Germline values: CDR1 SGHKS, CDR2 YYEKEE (reference sequence). This CDR3 reads CASAVRFPSSYEQYF. The CDR3 coding sequence is TGTGCCAGCGCAGTCAGGTTTCCTTCCTCCTACGAGCAGTACTTC.